These T cell receptor delta chains were read from a single sample in a study of Vδ1+ human thymocytes. TCRdb re-processed the multiplex PCR reads using CATT. This sample has approximately 19,000 delta-chain clones, with 7% to 8.5% found just once. The sequencing input was Vdelta1+ gamma-delta thymocytes from the thymus. The receptors come from a child less than two years old who had congenital heart surgery. CDR3s include the opening cysteine and the closing phenylalanine or tryptophan. A D gene is named only where the DNA matches it firmly. Size is stated for part of the rows, as once, few or many counts, or as a class when the clone is expanded.

J gene,CDR3 length,D gene,clone size,V gene,CDR3 protein,CDR3 DNA
TRDJ1,16,TRDD3,few,TRDV1,CALGEPNPGGYRKLIF,TGTGCTCTTGGGGAACCCAACCCCGGGGGATACCGAAAACTCATCTTT
TRDJ1,22,TRDD3,few,TRDV1,CALGELLRSSYWGIASGDKLIF,TGTGCTCTTGGGGAACTCTTAAGGTCTTCCTACTGGGGGATCGCCTCCGGCGATAAACTCATCTTT
TRDJ1,18,TRDD3,medium-sized,TRDV2,CACDTRTGGYGYTDKLIF,TGTGCCTGTGACACCCGCACTGGGGGATACGGGTACACCGATAAACTCATCTTT
TRDJ1,21,TRDD3,few,TRDV1,CALGSQGAFDRIGGYTDKLIF,TGTGCTCTTGGGTCCCAGGGGGCCTTCGATCGAATAGGGGGATACACCGATAAACTCATCTTT
TRDJ1,17,TRDD3,NA,TRDV1,CALGESAVLGGTDKLIF,TGTGCTCTTGGGGAAAGCGCCGTACTGGGGGGCACCGATAAACTCATCTTT
TRDJ1,19,NA,NA,TRDV1,CALGEPTLRVLGYTDKLIF,TGTGCTCTTGGGGAACCCACCCTACGCGTACTGGGTTACACCGATAAACTCATCTTT
TRDJ1,21,NA,NA,TRDV1,CALGEKFPSPTFSKYTDKLIF,TGTGCTCTTGGGGAAAAATTTCCATCACCAACCTTTTCAAAGTACACCGATAAACTCATCTTT
TRDJ1,16,NA,few,TRDV1,CALGEGCMGDTDKLIF,TGTGCTCTTGGGGAAGGCTGCATGGGGGACACCGATAAACTCATCTTT
TRDJ1,23,TRDD3,NA,TRDV1,CALGELTSQPRTGVPRYTDKLIF,TGTGCTCTTGGGGAACTGACGTCCCAACCTCGTACTGGGGTCCCGAGGTACACCGATAAACTCATCTTT
TRDJ1,17,NA,NA,TRDV1,CALGDGLVGAQRDKLIF,TGTGCTCTTGGGGATGGCCTGGTTGGGGCCCAACGGGATAAACTCATCTTT
TRDJ1,20,TRDD3,medium-sized,TRDV2,CACDTGLAYWGMTCTDKLIF,TGTGCCTGTGACACCGGGCTGGCCTACTGGGGGATGACGTGTACCGATAAACTCATCTTT
TRDJ3,13,NA,medium-sized,TRDV2,CACDNPGARQMFF,TGTGCCTGTGACAATCCGGGGGCCCGACAGATGTTTTTC
TRDJ1,24,TRDD3,few,TRAV29/DV5,CAASASSWSYSQMGDTFYTDKLIF,TGTGCAGCAAGCGCGAGTTCTTGGAGCTACTCCCAAATGGGGGATACGTTTTACACCGATAAACTCATCTTT
TRDJ1,20,NA,NA,TRDV1,CALGANVPFPPEYYTDKLIF,TGTGCTCTTGGGGCCAACGTGCCTTTCCCTCCCGAATATTACACCGATAAACTCATCTTT
TRDJ1,18,NA,medium-sized,TRAV29/DV5,CAPRFFLLGDLGPDKLIF,TGTGCACCGAGGTTCTTCCTACTGGGGGACCTAGGACCCGATAAACTCATCTTT
TRDJ1,24,TRDD3,NA,TRDV1,CALGELNPGVTDRTGGYAAPKLIF,TGTGCTCTTGGGGAACTAAATCCGGGGGTCACGGATCGTACTGGGGGATACGCGGCCCCTAAACTCATCTTT
TRDJ1,25,TRDD3,few,TRDV1,CALGEKPFPTKGRVLGDTGTDELIF,TGTGCTCTTGGGGAAAAACCTTTTCCTACGAAAGGCAGAGTACTGGGGGATACTGGCACCGATGAACTCATCTTT
TRDJ1,25,TRDD3,NA,TRDV1,CALGVPSFLTEGYWGIPPYTDKLIF,TGTGCTCTTGGGGTCCCCTCCTTCCTTACCGAAGGGTATTGGGGGATACCCCCTTACACCGATAAACTCATCTTT
TRDJ1,18,NA,few,TRDV2,CACDLILYRSPYTDKLIF,TGTGCCTGTGACCTGATCCTGTACCGTTCCCCTTACACCGATAAACTCATCTTT
TRDJ1,24,TRDD2,few,TRDV1,CALGPATAFLRGWDPQENTDKLIF,TGTGCTCTTGGGCCAGCGACTGCCTTCCTACGCGGCTGGGACCCTCAGGAAAACACCGATAAACTCATCTTT
TRDJ1,18,NA,few,TRDV1,CALGDYLRPPKGADKLIF,TGTGCTCTTGGGGACTATCTACGTCCCCCCAAGGGCGCCGATAAACTCATCTTT
TRDJ1,20,NA,NA,TRDV1,CALGERTSMELQPERDKLIF,TGTGCTCTTGGGGAACGTACGTCAATGGAGCTGCAGCCCGAACGCGATAAACTCATCTTT
TRDJ1,22,TRDD3,NA,TRDV1,CALGEPWPHFLLGDGPLDKLIF,TGTGCTCTTGGGGAACCATGGCCTCACTTCCTACTGGGGGATGGTCCCTTAGATAAACTCATCTTT
TRDJ1,19,NA,NA,TRDV1,CALGEWITTLSGYTDKLIF,TGTGCTCTTGGGGAGTGGATAACAACACTTTCTGGGTACACCGATAAACTCATCTTT
TRDJ1,24,TRDD3,few,TRDV1,CALGELGDLLPTCWGIRDTDKLIF,TGTGCTCTTGGGGAACTTGGAGATCTTCTTCCTACATGCTGGGGGATACGTGACACCGATAAACTCATCTTT
TRDJ1,20,TRDD3,few,TRDV1,CALGAGGSLRNWGITDKLIF,TGTGCTCTTGGGGCCGGAGGATCACTACGGAACTGGGGGATAACCGATAAACTCATCTTT
TRDJ1,22,TRDD3,NA,TRDV1,CALGEWPHSNQGILTGGFKLIF,TGTGCTCTTGGGGAATGGCCCCATTCCAATCAGGGGATCCTCACTGGGGGATTCAAACTCATCTTT
TRDJ1,13,NA,few,TRDV1,CALGDLSRGKLIF,TGTGCTCTTGGGGATCTATCAAGGGGTAAACTCATCTTT
TRDJ2,21,TRDD3,NA,TRDV1,CALGEIFPLGDTRTLTAQLFF,TGTGCTCTTGGGGAAATCTTCCCTCTGGGGGATACGCGGACTTTGACAGCACAACTCTTCTTC
TRDJ1,17,TRDD3,NA,TRDV1,CALGERGRGYCSDKLIF,TGTGCTCTTGGGGAACGTGGACGGGGATACTGTTCCGATAAACTCATCTTT
TRDJ1,12,NA,NA,TRDV1,CALGELTDKLIF,TGTGCTCTTGGGGAACTAACCGATAAACTCATCTTT
TRDJ1,16,TRDD3,few,TRDV3,CAFLVLGDQYTDKLIF,TGTGCCTTTCTAGTACTGGGGGATCAGTACACCGATAAACTCATCTTT
TRDJ2,17,NA,NA,TRDV3,CAFFRYPKGPLTAQLFF,TGTGCCTTTTTTCGGTACCCCAAAGGTCCTTTGACAGCACAACTCTTCTTT
TRDJ1,20,TRDD3,NA,TRDV1,CALGDTSSCGTGGYTDKLIF,TGTGCTCTTGGGGACACCAGTTCCTGTGGTACTGGGGGATACACCGATAAACTCATCTTT
TRDJ1,18,NA,few,TRDV1,CALGGWVRGDLIVDKLIF,TGTGCTCTTGGGGGATGGGTTCGGGGGGACCTCATCGTCGATAAACTCATCTTT
TRDJ1,20,TRDD3,NA,TRDV1,CALGEGRGYWGPPRPHKLIF,TGTGCTCTTGGGGAAGGCCGGGGCTACTGGGGTCCACCGAGGCCCCATAAACTCATCTTT
TRDJ1,17,NA,few,TRDV1,CALGGPLESLYTDKLIF,TGTGCTCTTGGGGGCCCCCTAGAATCTCTTTACACCGATAAACTCATCTTT
TRDJ1,16,NA,NA,TRDV1,CALGELLTRETDKLIF,TGTGCTCTTGGGGAACTCCTAACCAGGGAAACCGATAAACTCATCTTT
TRDJ1,12,NA,few,TRDV2,CAWGIYTDKLIF,TGTGCCTGGGGGATCTACACCGATAAACTCATCTTT
TRDJ1,19,NA,NA,TRDV1,CALGEPPLYPWWDTDKLIF,TGTGCTCTTGGGGAACCACCCCTGTACCCCTGGTGGGACACCGATAAACTCATCTTT
TRDJ1,19,TRDD3,few,TRDV1,CALGVAHSLGERYTDKLIF,TGTGCTCTTGGGGTTGCCCATTCACTGGGGGAACGGTACACCGATAAACTCATCTTT
TRDJ1,21,TRDD3,NA,TRDV1,CALGEPLTSPPTGGYIDKLIF,TGTGCTCTTGGGGAACCCCTGACTTCCCCCCCTACTGGGGGATATATCGATAAACTCATCTTT
TRDJ1,21,TRDD3,few,TRDV1,CALGELDPRLGDDTYTDKLIF,TGTGCTCTTGGGGAATTGGACCCCAGACTGGGGGACGATACTTACACCGATAAACTCATCTTT
TRDJ1,18,TRDD3,NA,TRDV1,CALGRTGPSGGYWGKLIF,TGTGCTCTTGGGAGAACGGGGCCTTCCGGGGGATACTGGGGGAAACTCATCTTT
TRDJ1,14,NA,NA,TRDV1,CAPSLGVNTDKLIF,TGTGCCCCTTCGCTAGGTGTCAACACCGATAAACTCATCTTT
TRDJ1,17,TRDD3,NA,TRDV2,CACDSPPVLGDPDKLIF,TGTGCCTGTGACTCCCCCCCGGTACTGGGGGATCCCGATAAACTCATCTTT
TRDJ1,27,NA,few,TRAV29/DV5,CSVLLCSKRCTIPYWGIGLRYTDKLIF,NA
TRDJ1,23,NA,NA,TRDV1,CALGERNRPSYLLGDAYTNKLIF,TGTGCTCTTGGGGAGAGGAATCGGCCTTCCTACTTACTGGGGGATGCGTACACCAATAAACTCATCTTT
TRDJ1,23,TRDD3,NA,TRDV1,CALGEPIEIPTQYWGTYTDKLIF,TGTGCTCTTGGGGAACCAATTGAGATTCCTACCCAGTACTGGGGGACATACACCGATAAACTCATCTTT
TRDJ1,20,NA,few,TRDV1,CAAGAGAPGRQNVYTDKLIF,TGTGCTGCCGGGGCTGGGGCCCCCGGGAGACAGAACGTGTACACCGATAAACTCATCTTT
TRDJ1,18,TRDD3,NA,TRDV1,CALGASLPVLGITDKLIF,TGTGCTCTTGGGGCCTCTTTACCGGTACTGGGGATAACCGATAAACTCATCTTT
TRDJ1,20,TRDD3,few,TRDV1,CALGLLPYSYWGTNTDKLIF,TGTGCTCTTGGACTCCTACCCTACTCGTACTGGGGGACGAACACCGATAAACTCATCTTT
TRDJ1,15,NA,NA,TRDV1,CALGVPNQPRGKLIF,TGTGCTCTTGGGGTACCCAACCAACCACGAGGCAAACTCATCTTT
TRDJ1,23,TRDD3,NA,TRDV1,CALEAFLHVQYWGIPQLTDKLIF,TGTGCTCTTGAAGCCTTCCTACATGTCCAATACTGGGGGATACCCCAGCTCACCGATAAACTCATCTTT
TRDJ1,15,NA,few,TRDV1,CALGELQTSTDKLIF,TGTGCTCTTGGGGAACTTCAGACTAGTACCGATAAACTCATCTTT
TRDJ1,19,NA,NA,TRDV1,CALGIRLMGSIRTTDKLIF,TGTGCTCTTGGGATCCGCCTAATGGGCTCTATAAGGACGACCGATAAACTCATCTTT
TRDJ1,21,TRDD3,NA,TRDV1,CALGEDRPFLYWGFYTDKLIF,TGTGCTCTTGGGGAAGATCGACCTTTCTTATACTGGGGATTTTACACCGATAAACTCATCTTT
TRDJ1,20,TRDD3,few,TRDV1,CALGERRPSLLGGYTDKLIF,TGTGCTCTTGGGGAACGGAGACCTAGTTTACTGGGGGGTTACACCGATAAACTCATCTTT